The 22 T cell receptor beta chains below all came from one sample that was sequenced in a study of beta chain features in type 1 diabetes. All of the isolated RNA was reverse transcribed, so expressed TCRB transcripts were sequenced. Clones were sequenced by immunoSEQ multiplex PCR, and TCRdb holds only the in-frame ones, with some missing. The sample has some 270,000 clones, about 8% seen once. Sequences were obtained from central memory CD4+ T cells from blood. Receptor source: a woman between 18 and 30 years old in good health.

There are a few counts of this clone. This chain joins TRBV28 and TRBJ1-2; D not resolved. V was trimmed by 5 bases and J by 6 bases, leaving 16 bases between them. Germline V gene sequence: CDR1 MDHEN, CDR2 SYDVKM. This CDR3 has 14 residues. The CDR3 sequence is CASSVNRPWDGYTF. DNA for the CDR3: TGTGCCAGCAGTGTAAATAGACCATGGGATGGCTACACCTTC.

The J gene is TRBJ2-7, the V gene TRBV9, with D maybe TRBD2 (6 bases). The CDR3 consists of 16 residues. Trimming shortened V by 4 bases and J by 1 base, and 18 bases separated the two germline ends. Per germline, CDR1 SGDLS and CDR2 YYNGEE. The CDR3 region is CASSPGGTQASYEQYF. In nucleotides, the CDR3 is TGTGCCAGCAGCCCCGGCGGGACTCAGGCGTCCTACGAGCAGTACTTC. Using reference TRBV9 and TRBJ2-7 for the parts outside the CDR3, the full variable domain is DSGVTQTPKHLITATGQRVTLRCSPRSGDLSVYWYQQSLDQGLQFLIQYYNGEERAKGNILERFSAQQFPDLHSELNLSSLELGDSALYFCASSPGGTQASYEQYFGPGTRLTVT.

The chain couples TRBV9 to TRBJ1-2; D is perhaps TRBD1 (5 bases). The CDR3 sequence is 14 residues long. Germline V gives CDR1 SGDLS, CDR2 YYNGEE. Trimming took off 7 bases at V and 2 bases at J, with 15 bases between the two ends. CDR3: CASARDRGNYGYTF. In nucleotides, the CDR3 is TGTGCCAGCGCCAGGGACCGGGGGAACTATGGCTACACCTTC.

This clone has a handful of counts. This chain uses TRBV5-1 with TRBJ2-7; 10 bases line up with TRBD2. Looked up from germline, CDR1 is SGHRS and CDR2 is YFSETQ. Trimming removed 4 bases from V and 4 bases from J; junction bases left unmatched: 8. The CDR3 extends over 15 amino acids. The CDR3 DNA follows: TGCGCCAGCAGCCTATGGACTAGCGGAAATTACGAGCAGTACTTC. Translated, it gives CASSLWTSGNYEQYF.

In this sample, this clone turned up once. The CDR3 nucleotides read TGTGCCAGCAGCTTAGGGGGAGACAGGGAGGAGCAGTACGTC. It is translated as CASSLGGDREEQYV. The V gene is TRBV7-8, the J gene TRBJ2-7; 7 bases are shared with TRBD1. Germline trimming cut 1 base from V and 7 bases from J; bases unmatched to any gene: 7. Germline loops: CDR1 SGHVS, CDR2 FQNEAQ. The CDR3 is 14 residues long.

This clone was seen many times. J is TRBJ2-4 and V is TRBV29-1; D tentatively reads TRBD1 or TRBD2 (5 bases each). CDR1 SQVTM and CDR2 ANQGSEA come from the germline V gene. V lost 4 bases and J 0 bases, leaving 10 bases between the germline ends. The CDR3 totals 14 residues. CDR3 nucleotides: TGCAGCGTTGTTGGGGGAACAGCCAAAAACATTCAGTACTTC. Protein: CSVVGGTAKNIQYF.

This clone has ten or more counts. This chain joins TRBV18 and TRBJ1-1; 10 bases are a match to TRBD1. The CDR3 sequence is 16 residues long. CDR1 is KGHSH and CDR2 is LQKENI in the germline V gene. V lost 6 bases to trimming and J lost 1 base; unmatched junction nucleotides: 8. The CDR3 loop is CASSSLGTGANTEAFF. The CDR3 coding sequence is TGTGCCAGCTCGTCCCTGGGGACAGGGGCGAACACTGAAGCTTTCTTT.

This clone was picked up many times. The chain joins TRBV29-1 to TRBJ2-1; D may be TRBD1 or TRBD2 (6 bases each). Germline V gene lookup returns CDR1 SQVTM and CDR2 ANQGSEA. V dropped 7 bases and J dropped 7 bases, with 11 bases sitting between them. The CDR3 contains 11 residues. Written as DNA, the CDR3 is TGCAGCGGGAGGGACATTAATGAGCAGTTCTTC. This gives the protein CSGRDINEQFF.

This chain connects TRBV4-1 to TRBJ2-3; TRBD2 matches at 8 bases. CDR3 size: 16 residues. V trimming: 2 bases; J trimming: 0 bases; junction bases outside the gene matches: 4. Per the germline V gene, CDR1 is MGHRA and CDR2 is YSYEKL. The CDR3 nucleotides are TGCGCCAGCAGCCAACGCCTAGCGGGCAGCACAGATACGCAGTATTTT. It codes for CASSQRLAGSTDTQYF.

This clone has at least ten counts. The V call is TRBV15, the J call TRBJ1-2; D not resolved. Germline values: CDR1 LNHNV, CDR2 YYDKDF (reference sequence). This CDR3 contains 16 residues. Trimming took 0 bases from V and 3 from J, leaving 14 bases between them. CDR3 DNA sequence: TGTGCCACCAGCAGAGATTTAGGGAAACGGGACTATGGCTACACCTTC. Protein product: CATSRDLGKRDYGYTF. Supplemented by reference TRBV15 and TRBJ1-2, the full variable domain reads DAMVIQNPRYQVTQFGKPVTLSCSQTLNHNVMYWYQQKSSQAPKLLFHYYDKDFNNEADTPDNFQSRRPNTSFCFLDIRSPGLGDTAMYLCATSRDLGKRDYGYTFGSGTRLTVV.

J is TRBJ1-2 and V is TRBV5-1; D remains unclear. The V gene's germline CDR1 is SGHRS and CDR2 YFSETQ. The V end lost 0 bases, the J end lost 9 bases, and 12 bases lay between the germline ends. The length of the CDR3 is 13 residues. CDR3 sequence (DNA): TGCGCCAGCAGCTTGGATCCGGGTGGGAGCTACACCTTC. Amino acid sequence: CASSLDPGGSYTF.

This chain connects TRBV5-6 to TRBJ2-7, with no clear D. Trimming stripped 4 bases from V and 6 bases from J, with 8 bases between. The CDR3 runs to 11 residues. Germline V CDR1 and CDR2: SGHDT, YYEEEE. The CDR3 region is CASSQDFEQYF. For the CDR3, the DNA is TGTGCCAGCAGCCAAGATTTCGAGCAGTACTTC.

The V call is TRBV7-8, the J call TRBJ2-3; 10 positions match TRBD2. V lost 5 bases and J lost 1; bases outside the gene matches: 6. The CDR3 loop spans 16 amino acids. Germline assignment: CDR1 SGHVS and CDR2 FQNEAQ. The CDR3 reads CASSPAGGVRTDTQYF. CDR3 in DNA: TGTGCCAGCAGCCCAGCGGGAGGGGTACGCACAGATACGCAGTATTTT. Complete variable domain (other parts from reference TRBV7-8 and TRBJ2-3): GAGVSQSPRYKVAKRGQDVALRCDPISGHVSLFWYQQALGQGPEFLTYFQNEAQLDKSGLPSDRFFAERPEGSVSTLKIQRTQQEDSAVYLCASSPAGGVRTDTQYFGPGTRLTVL.

In this sample, this clone turned up a few times. The junction and the germline gene differ at one end; a read error may be behind it. The V gene is TRBV7-2, the J gene TRBJ2-7; D might be TRBD2 (7 bases). The CDR3 sequence is 12 residues long. Germline V CDR1 and CDR2: SGHTA, FQGNSA. In nucleotides, the CDR3 is TGTGCCAGCAGCTTTTCGGTCGGGGGGCCAACTTTC. Its protein product is CASSFSVGGPTF.

The CDR3 sequence is CASTRSYNQPQHF. DNA of the CDR3: TGTGCCAGCACCCGGTCCTACAATCAGCCCCAGCATTTT. The chain links TRBV2 to TRBJ1-5; D is uncertain. V dropped 7 bases and J dropped 3 bases, with 10 bases sitting between them. Per germline, CDR1 SNHLY and CDR2 FYNNEI. CDR3 size: 13 residues.

This clone was observed a handful of times. The chain couples TRBV4-2 to TRBJ2-7; D perhaps matches TRBD1 (6 bases). Germline values: CDR1 LGHNA, CDR2 YNFKEQ. This CDR3 contains 16 residues. The germline V and J ends were trimmed by 1 base and 1 base, with 14 bases remaining between them. The CDR3 nucleotides are TGTGCCAGCAGCCAAGTAGGGGACAAGGTATCCTACGAGCAGTACTTC. Amino acid sequence: CASSQVGDKVSYEQYF.

This clone came up many times. This chain joins TRBV14 and TRBJ1-4; 7 nucleotides agree with TRBD1. V lost 3 bases and J lost 3; bases outside the gene matches: 7. The CDR3 is 16 residues long. Germline V gene data show CDR1 as SGHDN and CDR2 as FVKESK. DNA for the CDR3: TGTGCCAGCAGCCATCGGACAGGTTTAGCTAATGAAAAACTGTTTTTT. Its translation is CASSHRTGLANEKLFF.

This clone was observed a handful of times. The genes are TRBV6-1 and TRBJ2-7; tentative D call: TRBD1 (6 bases). V was pared by 1 base and J by 3 bases, with 13 bases between. This CDR3 has 15 residues. CDR1 MNHNS and CDR2 SASEGT come from the germline V gene. DNA of the CDR3: TGTGCCAGCAGTGAAGGGGGGCCAGATTTCTACGAGCAGTACGTC. Translated, it gives CASSEGGPDFYEQYV.

V and J are TRBV6-1 and TRBJ1-2; unclear D gene. V lost 2 bases, J lost 5 bases, and 15 bases lay in between. The CDR3 has 15 amino acids. CDR1 is MNHNS and CDR2 is SASEGT in the germline V gene. The CDR3 spells CASSEIQSSVYGYTF. For the CDR3, the DNA is TGTGCCAGCAGTGAAATCCAGAGTAGTGTTTATGGCTACACCTTC.

This clone was counted many times. The chain has TRBV5-5 and TRBJ2-1, with 8 bases identical to TRBD1. The V and J ends lost 2 bases and 8 bases, in that order; junction bases with no gene match: 12. The germline V gene encodes CDR1 SGHKS and CDR2 YYEKEE (reference sequence). The CDR3 is 16 residues long. In DNA, the CDR3 is TGTGCCAGCAGCTTAGCCACGGGGCAGGGGGCATATGAGCAGTTCTTC. Translating gives CASSLATGQGAYEQFF.

This clone was seen a handful of times. V usage is TRBV5-1 and J usage is TRBJ2-3, with D hard to call. Trimming removed 0 bases from V and 1 base from J, with 9 bases in between. Germline-derived CDR1 and CDR2 are SGHRS and YFSETQ. This CDR3 is built from 15 residues. In DNA, the CDR3 is TGCGCCAGCAGCTTGGTGGGCCGGGGCACAGATACGCAGTATTTT. This sequence encodes CASSLVGRGTDTQYF.

The V gene is TRBV28, the J gene TRBJ1-2; the D is unclear. Germline V gene sequence: CDR1 MDHEN, CDR2 SYDVKM. This CDR3 has 13 residues. V was shortened by 10 bases and J by 0 bases, with 12 bases between the two germline ends. The CDR3 reads CATFPSANYGYTF. CDR3 sequence (DNA): TGTGCCACGTTTCCTAGTGCTAACTATGGCTACACCTTC.